This is a list of T cell receptor beta chains from one sample in a study of blood T cell repertoires in COVID-19. Clones were read by immunoSEQ multiplex PCR, and TCRdb kept only the in-frame ones, dropping some. The data show more than 250,000 clones, with around 87% seen just once and less than 4% held by the top ten. The sample taken for sequencing was peripheral blood. Every receptor here comes from a young man with active or convalescent COVID-19. The CDR3 runs from the conserved cysteine through the conserved F or W. D genes are given only for firm matches. Clone size is shown for a subset of rows, as once, few, many or a class of expanded clone.

j_call clone_size v_call d_call cdr3_aa cdr3_nt
TRBJ1-1 NA TRBV6-5 NA CASTPPGLGSEAFF TGTGCCAGCACCCCCCCGGGATTGGGTTCTGAAGCTTTCTTT
TRBJ2-6 NA TRBV14 NA CASRWGGQENVLTF TGTGCCAGCCGGTGGGGGGGACAGGAGAACGTCCTGACTTTC
TRBJ2-7 NA TRBV28 TRBD1 CASTLGQGLYEQYF TGTGCCAGCACCTTGGGACAGGGACTCTACGAGCAGTACTTC
TRBJ2-5 NA TRBV19 NA CASSIEGMLQETQYF TGTGCCAGTAGTATTGAGGGAATGCTCCAAGAGACCCAGTACTTC
TRBJ2-2 NA TRBV6-1 NA CASSDAGTGELFF TGTGCCAGCAGTGACGCGGGGACCGGGGAGCTGTTTTTT
TRBJ2-7 NA TRBV20-1 NA CSASSPLVSYEQYF TGCAGTGCTAGTTCCCCGCTAGTTTCCTACGAGCAGTACTTC
TRBJ1-5 NA TRBV27 TRBD1 CASSIDRGQEPQHF TGTGCCAGCAGTATCGACAGGGGGCAGGAGCCCCAGCATTTT
TRBJ2-1 NA TRBV7-9 TRBD1 CASSWGQGSDNEQFF TGTGCCAGCAGCTGGGGACAGGGGAGCGACAATGAGCAGTTCTTC
TRBJ1-2 few TRBV5-5 NA CASSSTGKGYTF TGTGCCAGCAGCAGTACAGGGAAAGGCTACACCTTC
TRBJ2-3 NA TRBV28 NA CARADGVSDTQYF TGTGCCAGGGCGGACGGGGTATCAGATACGCAGTATTTT
TRBJ2-5 NA TRBV9 NA CASSVGPGQIYQETQYF TGTGCCAGCAGCGTAGGACCGGGACAAATATACCAAGAGACCCAGTACTTC
TRBJ1-6 NA TRBV28 NA CASSLGQGGGPLHF TGTGCCAGCAGTTTAGGGCAGGGAGGAGGTCCCCTCCACTTT
TRBJ2-1 NA TRBV5-1 NA CASSFLARTGEQFF TGCGCCAGCAGCTTCCTAGCCAGGACCGGGGAGCAGTTCTTC
TRBJ1-1 NA TRBV2 NA CASSEDTAADTEAFF TGTGCCAGCAGTGAGGACACGGCTGCGGACACTGAAGCTTTCTTT
TRBJ2-1 NA TRBV3-1/TRBV3-2 TRBD2 CASSPLLAGGLSEQFF TGTGCCAGCAGCCCTTTACTAGCGGGGGGGCTTAGTGAGCAGTTCTTC
TRBJ1-5 few TRBV6-5 NA CASSSSGNSNQPQHF TGTGCCAGCAGTTCCTCCGGGAATAGCAATCAGCCCCAGCATTTT
TRBJ2-2 NA TRBV3-1/TRBV3-2 NA CASSQEGLAGELFF TGTGCCAGCAGCCAAGAGGGGCTAGCCGGGGAGCTGTTTTTT
TRBJ1-1 NA TRBV7-2 NA CASSLRGRGNTEAFF TGTGCCAGCAGCTTAAGGGGGAGGGGGAACACTGAAGCTTTCTTT
TRBJ2-7 NA TRBV6-5 TRBD1 CASTRDRGREQYF TGTGCCAGTACACGGGACAGGGGTAGGGAGCAGTACTTC
TRBJ2-2 NA TRBV24-1 NA CATSDLGQTNTGELFF TGTGCCACCAGTGATTTGGGACAGACAAACACCGGGGAGCTGTTTTTT
TRBJ2-1 NA TRBV9 TRBD2 CASSVGTSGGPYNEQFF TGTGCCAGCAGCGTAGGTACAAGCGGGGGCCCCTACAATGAGCAGTTCTTC
TRBJ1-6 NA TRBV9 NA CASSVGTTDFSSPLHF TGTGCCAGCAGCGTAGGGACTACGGACTTCTCCTCACCCCTCCACTTT
TRBJ2-7 NA TRBV5-4 NA CASSRLGYAYEQYF TGTGCCAGCAGCCGTTTGGGCTATGCCTACGAGCAGTACTTC
TRBJ2-4 once TRBV5-1 TRBD1 CASSLQGEAKNIQYF TGCGCCAGCAGCCTCCAGGGGGAGGCCAAAAACATTCAGTACTTC
TRBJ2-7 once TRBV5-1 TRBD2 CASSLSGGPSEQYF TGCGCCAGCAGCTTAAGCGGGGGGCCGTCGGAGCAGTACTTC
TRBJ2-5 NA TRBV30 NA CAWSPRETQYF TGTGCCTGGAGTCCCCGGGAGACCCAGTACTTC
TRBJ2-3 NA TRBV6-5 TRBD2 CASSLGLAANTQYF TGTGCCAGCAGTTTAGGACTAGCAGCAAATACGCAGTATTTT
TRBJ1-1 NA TRBV11-3 NA CASSLVSTEAFF TGTGCCAGCAGCTTAGTCTCCACTGAAGCTTTCTTT
TRBJ1-6 few TRBV30 TRBD1 CALQPGTGVPLHF TGTGCCTTACAACCCGGGACAGGGGTCCCCCTCCACTTT
TRBJ2-3 NA TRBV10-3 NA CATVQGILADTQYF TGTGCCACAGTCCAGGGCATCCTTGCCGATACGCAGTATTTT
TRBJ2-5 NA TRBV3-1/TRBV3-2 TRBD1 CASSLRDRGQTQYF TGTGCCAGCAGCCTCCGGGACAGGGGTCAGACCCAGTACTTC
TRBJ2-7 NA TRBV27 NA CASSSAGKFDEQYF TGTGCCAGCAGTTCAGCAGGGAAATTCGACGAGCAGTACTTC
TRBJ1-4 NA TRBV13 NA CASSPASEGLEKLFF TGTGCCAGCAGCCCGGCCTCGGAGGGTTTAGAAAAACTGTTTTTT
TRBJ1-6 NA TRBV5-6 NA CASSLGQGVNSPLHF TGTGCCAGCAGCTTGGGTCAAGGGGTTAATTCACCCCTCCACTTT
TRBJ2-7 NA TRBV6-5 TRBD1 CASNTGQGGYHEQYF TGTGCCAGCAACACTGGACAGGGCGGGTACCACGAGCAGTACTTC
TRBJ2-1 NA TRBV27 TRBD2 CASTPVSGVYNEQFF TGTGCCAGCACCCCGGTGAGCGGGGTATACAATGAGCAGTTCTTC
TRBJ2-1 NA TRBV19 TRBD2 CASNPGLAGYNEQFF TGTGCCAGTAACCCCGGACTAGCGGGATACAATGAGCAGTTCTTC
TRBJ2-1 NA TRBV28 NA CASSFGFRNEQFF TGTGCCAGCAGTTTCGGATTCAGGAATGAGCAGTTCTTC
TRBJ2-3 NA TRBV30 TRBD2 CAWSVTSGKDTQYF TGTGCCTGGAGTGTTACTAGCGGGAAAGATACGCAGTATTTT
TRBJ2-5 few TRBV3-1/TRBV3-2 TRBD2 CASSQDSGPQETQYF TGTGCCAGCAGCCAAGATAGCGGGCCCCAAGAGACCCAGTACTTC